This TCR beta chain was captured in a study of blood T cell repertoires in COVID-19. Study at large: Sources were T cells, B-cell-depleted T cells, or PBMCs; the material itself was cDNA or gDNA.

The data were produced by immunoSEQ multiplex PCR, yet TCRdb's version contains in-frame clones alone and is incomplete. This sample carries roughly 20,000 clones, approximately 90% of them seen once, and the ten largest clones take 18%. Germline-derived CDR1 and CDR2 are LNHDA and SQIVND (reference sequence). V was pared by 4 bases and J by 3 bases, with 3 bases between. The CDR3 has 12 amino acids. This TCR derives from a man aged 70 or older with active COVID-19. The chain combines TRBV19 with TRBJ2-2; D unresolved. The material sequenced was peripheral blood. DNA of the CDR3: TGTGCCAGTAGTACGTACACCGGGGAGCTGTTTTTT. Residues: CASSTYTGELFF.